This is a list of T cell receptor beta chains from one sample in a study of blood T cell repertoires in COVID-19. Clones were read by immunoSEQ multiplex PCR, and TCRdb kept only the in-frame ones, dropping some. Of about 150,000 clones in the sample, less than 90% were seen once. The sequenced material came from PBMCs or T cells enriched from blood (not recorded which). Receptor source: a woman aged 50 to 60 who had recovered from COVID-19. Both conserved end residues are part of each CDR3. A D gene is named only where the DNA matches it firmly. The listing skips clone size in some rows; elsewhere it reads once, few, many or a size class.

v_gene	j_gene	d_gene	abundance	len	CDR3nt	CDR3aa
TRBV9	TRBJ1-2	TRBD1	.	16	TGTGCCAGCAGCGTAGCTGAGGGACAGGGAGTCCGTGGCTACACCTTC	CASSVAEGQGVRGYTF
TRBV6-4	TRBJ2-2	.	once	13	TGTGCCAGCAGCCCCGGGTACACCGGGGAGCTGTTTTTT	CASSPGYTGELFF
TRBV4-1	TRBJ2-5	TRBD2	.	17	TGCGCCAGCAGCCAAGATCCAACGACTAGCGACCAAGAGACCCAGTACTTC	CASSQDPTTSDQETQYF
TRBV5-6	TRBJ1-6	TRBD1	.	12	TGTGCCAGTCGGGACAGAAATTCACCCCTCCACTTT	CASRDRNSPLHF
TRBV7-3	TRBJ1-6	.	.	14	TGTGCCAGCAGCTTAAGGGGCTCCAATTCACCCCTCCACTTT	CASSLRGSNSPLHF
TRBV5-5	TRBJ2-7	.	.	13	TGTGCCAGCAGCTTGCCAGGGCGTTACGAGCAGTACTTC	CASSLPGRYEQYF
TRBV6-5	TRBJ2-1	TRBD1	.	14	TGTGCCAGCATCCCCGGACAGGGGTACAATGAGCAGTTCTTC	CASIPGQGYNEQFF
TRBV5-5	TRBJ1-2	.	once	15	TGTGCCAGCAGCTTGGAGCTGGCAGGCTCCTATGGCTACACCTTC	CASSLELAGSYGYTF
TRBV19	TRBJ1-3	.	medium-sized	15	TGTGCCAGTAGTGCTGACAGGCCCTCTGGAAACACCATATATTTT	CASSADRPSGNTIYF
TRBV11-2	TRBJ2-2	TRBD2	.	13	TGTGCCAGCGGGCGGGGGTTAACCGGGGAGCTGTTTTTT	CASGRGLTGELFF
TRBV4-1	TRBJ1-3	.	once	18	TGCGCCAGCAGCCAAGATCCCACGCAGCCCCGGGCTGGAAACACCATATATTTT	CASSQDPTQPRAGNTIYF
TRBV10-3	TRBJ1-1	.	.	13	TGTGCCATCATGGGGAGTCGGGACACTGAAGCTTTCTTT	CAIMGSRDTEAFF
TRBV28	TRBJ2-7	TRBD2	.	15	TGTGCCAGCAGTTTCCCTCACGGGACTACCGTCGAGCAGTACTTC	CASSFPHGTTVEQYF
TRBV7-9	TRBJ2-1	TRBD2	.	19	TGTGCCAGCAGCCAGGGGCTAGCGGGGCTACGGGCACAGGACAATGAGCAGTTCTTC	CASSQGLAGLRAQDNEQFF
TRBV18	TRBJ2-1	TRBD2	once	18	TGTGCCAGCTCACCATGGGTACCGGGACTAGCGGGATTCCATGAGCAGTTCTTC	CASSPWVPGLAGFHEQFF
TRBV7-8	TRBJ1-2	.	.	17	TGTGCCAGCAGCCCCTCACCGGGGAGCCTTATTATCTATGGCTACACCTTC	CASSPSPGSLIIYGYTF